The clone carrying this T cell receptor (beta chain) was seen more than once but under ten times. Its specificity is not known. There are 14 residues in the CDR3. V shed 6 bases and J 1 base; nucleotides not matched to a gene: 5. Germline V CDR1 and CDR2: SGHRS, YFSETQ. The record originates from a study of CD8 T cells in ankylosing spondylitis. Findings and limits, study-wide: Ankylosing spondylitis blood seemed to carry a telltale TCR beta motif made of under 10 highly homologous variants. Matched ankylosing spondylitis synovial fluid reportedly contained a significantly enriched population of disease-linked clones.

Preparation of TCR beta libraries was done by quantitative 5'-RACE with molecular barcodes. TCRdb analysed the 5' RACE reads with MiXCR anew, one entry per CDR3 protein. This table has a few hundred thousand distinct CDR3 sequences, 10% to 15% appearing once. Specimen: blood, either unsorted or a sorted T cell fraction (not recorded which). The clonotype comes from a male donor with ankylosing spondylitis. The chain employs TRBV5-1 and TRBJ1-1; 8 positions match TRBD1. The CDR3 reads CASTLDRGNTEAFF. CDR3 nucleotide sequence: TGCGCCAGCACCCTAGACAGGGGGAACACTGAAGCTTTCTTT.